Given below is one T cell receptor beta chain in context. Trimming took off 1 base at V and 1 base at J, with 9 bases between the two ends. There are 15 residues in the CDR3. Germline V CDR1 and CDR2: SGHDT, YYEEEE. This sample was taken from a study of shared clonotypes between healthy human individuals. Sequencing was performed with immunoSEQ multiplex PCR; in TCRdb, only in-frame clones are kept and a portion is missing. The repertoire holds roughly 2,300,000 clones, with 92% as singletons. Sequences were obtained from naive CD4+ T cells from PBMCs. Subset here: CD45RA+ positively selected. J is TRBJ1-3 and V is TRBV5-6; D remains unclear. This sequence originates from a man aged 18 to 30 in good health. Some clones in this sample may be carry-over from other donors' samples. The CDR3 sequence: CASSLFSSSGNTIYF. The DNA for the CDR3 is TGTGCCAGCAGCTTGTTCAGTAGTTCTGGAAACACCATATATTTT.